The rows below give T cell receptor beta chains drawn from one sample of a study of shared T cell receptors in the human thymus. Repertoires were generated with immunoSEQ multiplex PCR, while TCRdb's copy carries only in-frame clones and drops some. The data contain hundreds of thousands of clones, roughly 88% of them singletons. The sample was also reused in another study, on human thymus T cells.

Sequenced: thymocytes. The receptors were sampled from a boy younger than two with a congenital heart defect. Both conserved end residues are part of each CDR3. The order of the fields is D gene, V gene, clone size, J gene, CDR3 DNA, CDR3 protein. A D gene is named only where the DNA matches it firmly. Expanded clones get a size class; other rows say once, few or many, or leave the size out.

d_call: TRBD1
v_call: TRBV7-9
clone_size: once
j_call: TRBJ2-7
cdr3_nt: TGTGCCAGCAGCTTAAATATCCCCAGCAGGGGGCGAAACGAGCAGTACTTC
cdr3_aa: CASSLNIPSRGRNEQYF

d_call: .
v_call: TRBV4-3
clone_size: .
j_call: TRBJ2-5
cdr3_nt: TGCGCCAGCAGCCACCATCTGGCTGAGACCCAGTACTTC
cdr3_aa: CASSHHLAETQYF

d_call: TRBD1
v_call: TRBV5-1
clone_size: .
j_call: TRBJ1-1
cdr3_nt: TGCGCCAGCAGCTGGGGGACAGGGAACACTGAAGCTTTCTTT
cdr3_aa: CASSWGTGNTEAFF

d_call: TRBD1
v_call: TRBV14
clone_size: .
j_call: TRBJ2-7
cdr3_nt: TGTGCCAGCAGCCACTCCACCCGGCGTGGGACAGAAACCTACGAGCAGTACTTC
cdr3_aa: CASSHSTRRGTETYEQYF

d_call: .
v_call: TRBV4-3
clone_size: .
j_call: TRBJ2-2
cdr3_nt: TGCGCCAGCAGCCGCCGACAGAAGTGGGCCGGGGAGCTGTTTTTT
cdr3_aa: CASSRRQKWAGELFF

d_call: .
v_call: TRBV19
clone_size: .
j_call: TRBJ2-7
cdr3_nt: TGTGCCAGTAGTGCAACCGGGACATCCTACGAGCAGTACTTC
cdr3_aa: CASSATGTSYEQYF

d_call: TRBD2
v_call: TRBV9
clone_size: .
j_call: TRBJ2-1
cdr3_nt: TGTGCCAGCAGTGCCACCGTAGGAGATCCAGCGGGAGTATTCCATGAGCAGTTCTTC
cdr3_aa: CASSATVGDPAGVFHEQFF

d_call: TRBD2
v_call: TRBV7-2
clone_size: .
j_call: TRBJ2-1
cdr3_nt: TGTGCCACGCGCGGGCTGGCAGCGGGACCCTACAATGAGCAGTTCTTC
cdr3_aa: CATRGLAAGPYNEQFF

d_call: TRBD1
v_call: TRBV7-8
clone_size: .
j_call: TRBJ2-1
cdr3_nt: TGTGCCAGCAGCCCCTACCGCTGGACAGGGGGCACTGAGCAGTTCTTC
cdr3_aa: CASSPYRWTGGTEQFF

d_call: TRBD2
v_call: TRBV27
clone_size: .
j_call: TRBJ2-2
cdr3_nt: TGTGCCAGCACTGACGGGAGGCACACCGGGGAGCTGTTTTTT
cdr3_aa: CASTDGRHTGELFF

d_call: TRBD1
v_call: TRBV19
clone_size: .
j_call: TRBJ1-1
cdr3_nt: TGTGCCAGTAGTACCACAGGGGACGGCGTGAACACTGAAGCTTTCTTT
cdr3_aa: CASSTTGDGVNTEAFF

d_call: .
v_call: TRBV7-9
clone_size: .
j_call: TRBJ2-5
cdr3_nt: TGTGCCAGCAGCTTAGGACGGGAGTCCCAAGAGACCCAGTACTTC
cdr3_aa: CASSLGRESQETQYF

d_call: TRBD2
v_call: TRBV14
clone_size: once
j_call: TRBJ2-2
cdr3_nt: TGTGCCAGCAGCCAAGATTGGTGGAGGGGACTAGGGACCGGGGAGCTGTTTTTT
cdr3_aa: CASSQDWWRGLGTGELFF

d_call: TRBD2
v_call: TRBV10-2
clone_size: few
j_call: TRBJ2-2
cdr3_nt: TGCGCCAGCAGTGGGGGGCGGGAGGGCCAGATCGGGGAGCTGTTTTTT
cdr3_aa: CASSGGREGQIGELFF

d_call: TRBD2
v_call: TRBV6-1
clone_size: .
j_call: TRBJ2-7
cdr3_nt: TGTGCCAGCAGTGCGGGACTAGCGGGAGAGAGGGGGCACGAGCAGTACTTC
cdr3_aa: CASSAGLAGERGHEQYF